Sequencing of this T cell receptor (beta chain) was carried out in a study of CD4 T cells in relation to SARS-CoV-2 and coronaviruses. At the level of the study: ViraFEST: approximately nine-day antigen culture of PBMCs, then TCR beta CDR3 sequencing.

Assay: immunoSEQ multiplex PCR; the TCRdb copy retains only in-frame clones and omits some. This sample has around 24,000 clones, with approximately 80% found just once. There are a few counts of this clone. Antigen specificity is unknown. Unexposed donor CD4+ T cells date from about 2011-2018, before the COVID-19 pandemic. CD4+ T cells were isolated from the cells after 10 days of culture. As cell numbers allowed, unexposed-donor CD4+ T cells faced SARS-CoV-2 S/N and four cold-coronavirus spikes. Cultures received half-medium IL-2 refreshes on days 3 and 7. The V gene's germline CDR1 is MNHEY and CDR2 SMNVEV (reference sequence). The CDR3 is made up of 10 amino acids. Trimming stripped 8 bases from V and 12 bases from J, with 11 bases between.

The receptor was isolated from a human donor in good health. The genes are TRBV27 and TRBJ2-1, with TRBD2 as a possible D gene (5 bases). Source material: CD4+ T cells from PBMCs, cultured in vitro. As DNA, the CDR3 is TGTGCCAGCCCTAGCCATAGGCAGTTCTTC. Encoded protein: CASPSHRQFF.